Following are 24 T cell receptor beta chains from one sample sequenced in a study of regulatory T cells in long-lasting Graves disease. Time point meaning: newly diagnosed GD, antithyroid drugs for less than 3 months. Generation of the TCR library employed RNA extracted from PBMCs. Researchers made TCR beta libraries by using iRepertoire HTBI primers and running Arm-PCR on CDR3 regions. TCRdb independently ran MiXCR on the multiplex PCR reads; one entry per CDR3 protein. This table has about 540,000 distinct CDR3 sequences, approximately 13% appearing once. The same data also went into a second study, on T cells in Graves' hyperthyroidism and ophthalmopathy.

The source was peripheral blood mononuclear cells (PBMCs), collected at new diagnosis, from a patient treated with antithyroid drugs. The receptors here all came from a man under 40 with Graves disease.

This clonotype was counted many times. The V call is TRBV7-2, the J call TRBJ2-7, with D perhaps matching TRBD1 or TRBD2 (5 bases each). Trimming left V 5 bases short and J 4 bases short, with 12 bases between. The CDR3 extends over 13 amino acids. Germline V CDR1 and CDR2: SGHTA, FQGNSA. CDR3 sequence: CASSVKEGYEQYF. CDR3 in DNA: TGTGCCAGCAGCGTAAAAGAGGGGTACGAGCAGTACTTC.

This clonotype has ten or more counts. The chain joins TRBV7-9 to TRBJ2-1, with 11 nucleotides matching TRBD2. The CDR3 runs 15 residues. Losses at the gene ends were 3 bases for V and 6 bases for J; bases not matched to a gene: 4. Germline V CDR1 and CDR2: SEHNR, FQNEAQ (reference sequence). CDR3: CASSFASGRFNEQFF. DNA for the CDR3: TGTGCCAGCAGCTTCGCTAGCGGGAGGTTCAATGAGCAGTTCTTC.

The CDR3 bases are TGTGCCAGCAGCCCGGCTGTCCTAGCGGACCAAGAGACCCAGTACTTC. It yields the protein CASSPAVLADQETQYF. The rearrangement joins TRBV5-4 to TRBJ2-5; 7 positions match TRBD2. V trimming: 4 bases; J trimming: 0 bases; junction bases outside the gene matches: 9. This CDR3 contains 16 residues. Germline assignment: CDR1 SGHNT and CDR2 YYREEE (reference sequence).

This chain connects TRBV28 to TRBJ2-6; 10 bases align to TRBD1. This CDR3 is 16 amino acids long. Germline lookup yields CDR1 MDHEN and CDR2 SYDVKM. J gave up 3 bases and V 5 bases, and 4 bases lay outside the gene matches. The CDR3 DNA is TGTGCCAGCAGTGTGACAGGGGGCTTTGGGGCCAACGTCCTGACTTTC. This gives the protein CASSVTGGFGANVLTF.

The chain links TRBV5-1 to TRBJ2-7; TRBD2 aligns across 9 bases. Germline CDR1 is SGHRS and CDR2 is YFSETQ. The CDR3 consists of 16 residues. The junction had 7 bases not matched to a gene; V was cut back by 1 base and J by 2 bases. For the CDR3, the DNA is TGCGCCAGCAGCTTGAAGGAAGGCGGGAGGGCCTACGAGCAGTACTTC. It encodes CASSLKEGGRAYEQYF.

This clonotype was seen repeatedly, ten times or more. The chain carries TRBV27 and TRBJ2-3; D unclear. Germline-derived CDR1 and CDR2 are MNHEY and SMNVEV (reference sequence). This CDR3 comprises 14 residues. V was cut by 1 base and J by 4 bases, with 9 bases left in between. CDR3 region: CASSLFLVADTQYF. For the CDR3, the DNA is TGTGCCAGCAGTTTATTTTTAGTCGCAGATACGCAGTATTTT.

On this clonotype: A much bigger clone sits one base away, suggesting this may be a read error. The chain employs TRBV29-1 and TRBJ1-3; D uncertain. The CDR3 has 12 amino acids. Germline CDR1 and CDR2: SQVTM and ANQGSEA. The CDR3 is CSVGWTGNTMYF. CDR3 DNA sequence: TGCAGCGTCGGGTGGACTGGAAACACCATGTATTTT.

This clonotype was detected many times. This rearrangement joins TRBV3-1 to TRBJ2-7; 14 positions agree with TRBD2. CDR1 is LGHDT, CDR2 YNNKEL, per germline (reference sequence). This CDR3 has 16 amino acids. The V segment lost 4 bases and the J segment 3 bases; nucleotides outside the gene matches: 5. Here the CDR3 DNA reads TGTGCCAGCAGCCCTGGACTAGCGGGAGGCATCTACGAGCAGTACTTC. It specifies CASSPGLAGGIYEQYF.

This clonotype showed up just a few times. In nucleotides, the CDR3 is TGTGCCAGCATTCTGGCAGGAGAGAACACCGGGGAGCTGTTTTTT. It codes for CASILAGENTGELFF. The genes are TRBV6-1 and TRBJ2-2; D not certain. The CDR3 has 15 residues. The germline gives CDR1 MNHNS, CDR2 SASEGT. The V gene lost 7 bases and the J gene lost 1 base, with 13 bases spanning the gap.

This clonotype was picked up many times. The CDR3 is CASSSRRPPQHF. The CDR3 DNA reads TGCGCCAGCAGTTCTCGTCGTCCGCCCCAGCATTTT. The chain uses TRBV5-1 and TRBJ1-5, with D unclear. The CDR3 spans 12 residues. Trimming shortened V by 5 bases and J by 9 bases, and 12 bases separated the two germline ends. Germline CDR1 is SGHRS and CDR2 is YFSETQ.

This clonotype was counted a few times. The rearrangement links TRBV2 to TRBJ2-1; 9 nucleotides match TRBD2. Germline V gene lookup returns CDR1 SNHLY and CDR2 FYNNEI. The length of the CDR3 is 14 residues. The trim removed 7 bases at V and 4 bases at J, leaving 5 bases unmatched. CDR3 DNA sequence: TGTGCCAGCAACAGCGGGAGGTCTTACAATGAGCAGTTCTTC. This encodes CASNSGRSYNEQFF.

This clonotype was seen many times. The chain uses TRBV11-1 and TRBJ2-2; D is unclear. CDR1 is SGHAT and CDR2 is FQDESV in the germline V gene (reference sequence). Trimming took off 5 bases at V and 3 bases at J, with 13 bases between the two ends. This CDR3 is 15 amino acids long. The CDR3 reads CASSTPDPDTGELFF. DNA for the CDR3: TGTGCCAGCAGCACCCCCGACCCGGACACCGGGGAGCTGTTTTTT.

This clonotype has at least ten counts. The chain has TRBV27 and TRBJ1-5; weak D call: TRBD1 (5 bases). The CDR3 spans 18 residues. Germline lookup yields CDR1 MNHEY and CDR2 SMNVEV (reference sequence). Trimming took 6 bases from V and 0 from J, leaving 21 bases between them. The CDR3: CASRTFLGTDTSNQPQHF. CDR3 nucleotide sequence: TGTGCCAGCAGGACTTTTCTAGGGACGGACACTAGCAATCAGCCCCAGCATTTT.

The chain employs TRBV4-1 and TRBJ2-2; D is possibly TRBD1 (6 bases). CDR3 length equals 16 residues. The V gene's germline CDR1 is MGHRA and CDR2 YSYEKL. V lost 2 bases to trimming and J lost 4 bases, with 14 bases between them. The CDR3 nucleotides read TGCGCCAGCAGCCAACCAACAGGGCGTCGCACCGGGGAGCTGTTTTTT. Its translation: CASSQPTGRRTGELFF.

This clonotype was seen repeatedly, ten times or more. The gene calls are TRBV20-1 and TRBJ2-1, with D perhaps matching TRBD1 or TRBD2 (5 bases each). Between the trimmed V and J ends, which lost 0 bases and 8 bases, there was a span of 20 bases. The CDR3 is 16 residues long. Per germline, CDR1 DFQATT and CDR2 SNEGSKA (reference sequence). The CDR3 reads CSARDFRTAGRDEQFF. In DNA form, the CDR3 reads TGCAGTGCTAGAGATTTCAGGACTGCCGGCAGGGATGAGCAGTTCTTC.

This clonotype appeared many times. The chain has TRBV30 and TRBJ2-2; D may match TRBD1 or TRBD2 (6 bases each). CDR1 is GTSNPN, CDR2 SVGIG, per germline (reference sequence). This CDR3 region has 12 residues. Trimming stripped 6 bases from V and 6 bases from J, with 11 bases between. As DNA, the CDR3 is TGTGCCTGTTCAGGGGAGGCCGGGGAGCTGTTTTTT. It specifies CACSGEAGELFF. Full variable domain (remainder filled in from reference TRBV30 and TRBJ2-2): SQTIHQWPATLVQPVGSPLSLECTVEGTSNPNLYWYRQAAGRGLQLLFYSVGIGQISSEVPQNLSASRPQDRQFILSSKKLLLSDSGFYLCACSGEAGELFFGEGSRLTVL.

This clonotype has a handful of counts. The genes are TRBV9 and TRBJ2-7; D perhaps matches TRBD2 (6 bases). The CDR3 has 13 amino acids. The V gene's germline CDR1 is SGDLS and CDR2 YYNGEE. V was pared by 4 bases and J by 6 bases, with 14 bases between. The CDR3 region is CASSRDLKSEQYF. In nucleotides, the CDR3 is TGTGCCAGCAGCCGGGACTTAAAATCCGAGCAGTACTTC. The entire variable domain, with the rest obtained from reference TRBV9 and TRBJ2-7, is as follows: DSGVTQTPKHLITATGQRVTLRCSPRSGDLSVYWYQQSLDQGLQFLIQYYNGEERAKGNILERFSAQQFPDLHSELNLSSLELGDSALYFCASSRDLKSEQYFGPGTRLTVT.

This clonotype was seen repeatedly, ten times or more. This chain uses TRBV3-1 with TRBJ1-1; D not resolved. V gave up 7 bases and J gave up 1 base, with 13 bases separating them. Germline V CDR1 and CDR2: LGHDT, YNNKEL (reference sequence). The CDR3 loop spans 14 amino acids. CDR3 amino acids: CASTEEGGNTEAFF. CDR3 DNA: TGTGCCAGCACCGAGGAAGGAGGGAACACTGAAGCTTTCTTT. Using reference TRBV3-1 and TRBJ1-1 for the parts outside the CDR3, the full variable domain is DTAVSQTPKYLVTQMGNDKSIKCEQNLGHDTMYWYKQDSKKFLKIMFSYNNKELIINETVPNRFSPKSPDKAHLNLHINSLELGDSAVYFCASTEEGGNTEAFFGQGTRLTVV.

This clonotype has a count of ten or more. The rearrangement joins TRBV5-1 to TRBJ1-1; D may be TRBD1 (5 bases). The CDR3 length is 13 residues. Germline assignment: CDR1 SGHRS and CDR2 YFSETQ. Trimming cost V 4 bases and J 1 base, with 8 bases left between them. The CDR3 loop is CASSKGRNTEAFF. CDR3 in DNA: TGCGCCAGCAGCAAGGGACGGAACACTGAAGCTTTCTTT.

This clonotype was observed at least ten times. This chain's CDR3 is CASSYYGYGRGAEGEQYF. CDR3 coding DNA: TGTGCCAGCAGTTACTACGGGTACGGGAGGGGCGCTGAGGGCGAGCAGTACTTC. J is TRBJ2-7 and V is TRBV6-5; 8 nucleotides line up with TRBD2. Trimming removed 1 base from V and 6 bases from J; junction bases left unmatched: 17. Germline V gene lookup returns CDR1 MNHEY and CDR2 SVGAGI. This CDR3 contains 18 residues.

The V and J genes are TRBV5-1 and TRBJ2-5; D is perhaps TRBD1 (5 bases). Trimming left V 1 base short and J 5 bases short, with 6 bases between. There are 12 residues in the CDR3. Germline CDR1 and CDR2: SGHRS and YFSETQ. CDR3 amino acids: CASSLKGETQYF. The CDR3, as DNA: TGCGCCAGCAGCTTGAAGGGGGAGACCCAGTACTTC.

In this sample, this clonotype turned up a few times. The CDR3 spells CASSNPAGGGNEQFF. The DNA for the CDR3 is TGTGCCAGCAGTAACCCAGCGGGAGGGGGAAATGAGCAGTTCTTC. The J gene is TRBJ2-1, the V gene TRBV12-3 or TRBV12-4; 10 nucleotides align to TRBD2. The V gene end was trimmed by 5 bases and the J gene end by 7 bases; junction bases not matched to a gene: 8. This CDR3 has 15 residues.

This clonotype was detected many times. In DNA form, the CDR3 reads TGTGCCACCAGCAGGGCCGGACTAGCGGGACGCACAGATACGCAGTATTTT. The encoded protein is CATSRAGLAGRTDTQYF. V and J are TRBV15 and TRBJ2-3; TRBD2 matches at 12 bases. The CDR3 covers 17 residues. From germline, CDR1 is LNHNV and CDR2 YYDKDF (reference sequence). V lost 3 bases and J lost 1; bases outside the gene matches: 5.

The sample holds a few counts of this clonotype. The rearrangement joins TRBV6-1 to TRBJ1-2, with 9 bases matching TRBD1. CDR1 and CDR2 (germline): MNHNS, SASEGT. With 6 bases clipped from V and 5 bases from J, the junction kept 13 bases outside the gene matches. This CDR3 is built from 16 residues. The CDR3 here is CASSKLDRGGGYGYTF. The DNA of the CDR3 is TGTGCCAGCAGCAAATTGGACAGGGGAGGAGGTTATGGCTACACCTTC.